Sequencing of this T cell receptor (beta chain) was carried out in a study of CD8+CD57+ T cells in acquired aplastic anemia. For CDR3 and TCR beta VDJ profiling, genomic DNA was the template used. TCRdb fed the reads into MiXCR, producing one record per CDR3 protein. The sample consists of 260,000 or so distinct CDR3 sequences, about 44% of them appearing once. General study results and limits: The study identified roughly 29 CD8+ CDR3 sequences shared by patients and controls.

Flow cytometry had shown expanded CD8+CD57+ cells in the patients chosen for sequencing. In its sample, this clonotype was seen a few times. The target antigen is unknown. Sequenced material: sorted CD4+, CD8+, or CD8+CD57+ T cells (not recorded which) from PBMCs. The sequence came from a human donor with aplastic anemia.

CDR3 region: CASSLLRTYEQYF. The CDR3 bases are TGTGCCAGCAGCTTACTAAGGACCTACGAGCAGTACTTC. The V call is TRBV6-2 or TRBV6-3, the J call TRBJ2-7; D is uncertain. This CDR3 is 13 amino acids long. V was trimmed by 6 bases and J by 2 bases, leaving 11 bases between them. CDR1 MNHEY and CDR2 SVGEGT come from the germline V gene.